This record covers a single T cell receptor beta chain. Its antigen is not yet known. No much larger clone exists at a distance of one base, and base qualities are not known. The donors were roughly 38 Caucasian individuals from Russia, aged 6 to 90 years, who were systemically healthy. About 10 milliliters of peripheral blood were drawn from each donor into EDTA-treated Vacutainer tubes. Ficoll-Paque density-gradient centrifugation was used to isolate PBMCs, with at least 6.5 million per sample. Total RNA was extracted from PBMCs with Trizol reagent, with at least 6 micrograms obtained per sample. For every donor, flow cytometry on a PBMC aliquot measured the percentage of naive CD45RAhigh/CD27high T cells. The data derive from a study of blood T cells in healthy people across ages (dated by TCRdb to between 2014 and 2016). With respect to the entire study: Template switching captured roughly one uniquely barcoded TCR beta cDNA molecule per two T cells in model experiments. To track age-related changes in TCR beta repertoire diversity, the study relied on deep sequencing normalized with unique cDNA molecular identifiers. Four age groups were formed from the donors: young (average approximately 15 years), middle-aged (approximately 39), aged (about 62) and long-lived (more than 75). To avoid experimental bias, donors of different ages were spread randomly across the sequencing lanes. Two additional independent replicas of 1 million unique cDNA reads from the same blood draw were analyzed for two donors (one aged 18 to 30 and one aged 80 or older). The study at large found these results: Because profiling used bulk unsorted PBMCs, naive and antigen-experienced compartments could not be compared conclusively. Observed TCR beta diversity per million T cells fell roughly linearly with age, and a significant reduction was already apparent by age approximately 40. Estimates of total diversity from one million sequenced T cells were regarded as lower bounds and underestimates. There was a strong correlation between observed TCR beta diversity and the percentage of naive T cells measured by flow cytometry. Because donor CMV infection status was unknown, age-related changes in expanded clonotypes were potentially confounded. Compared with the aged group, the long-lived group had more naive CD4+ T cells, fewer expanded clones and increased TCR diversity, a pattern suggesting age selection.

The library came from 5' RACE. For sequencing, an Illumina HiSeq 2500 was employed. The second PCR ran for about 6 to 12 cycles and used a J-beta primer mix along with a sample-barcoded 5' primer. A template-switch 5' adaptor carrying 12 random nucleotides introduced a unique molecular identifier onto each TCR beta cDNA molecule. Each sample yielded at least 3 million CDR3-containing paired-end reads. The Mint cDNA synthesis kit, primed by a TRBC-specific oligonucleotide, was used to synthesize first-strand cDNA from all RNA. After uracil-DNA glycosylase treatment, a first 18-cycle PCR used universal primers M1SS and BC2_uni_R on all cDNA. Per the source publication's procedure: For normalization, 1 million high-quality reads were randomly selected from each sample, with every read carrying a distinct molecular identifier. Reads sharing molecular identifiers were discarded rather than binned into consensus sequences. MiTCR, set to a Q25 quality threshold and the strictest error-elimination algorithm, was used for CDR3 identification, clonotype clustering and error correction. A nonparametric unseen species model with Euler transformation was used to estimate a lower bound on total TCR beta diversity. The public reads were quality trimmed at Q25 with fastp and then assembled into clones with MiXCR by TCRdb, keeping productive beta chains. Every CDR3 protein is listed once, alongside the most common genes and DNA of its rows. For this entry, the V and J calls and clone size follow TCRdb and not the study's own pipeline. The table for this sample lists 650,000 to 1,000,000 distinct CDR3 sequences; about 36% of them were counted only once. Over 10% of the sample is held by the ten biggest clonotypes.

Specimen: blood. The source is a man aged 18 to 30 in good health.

This receptor has the CDR3 CASRLPRVGYTF. The DNA is TGTGCCAGCAGACTACCAAGGGTTGGCTACACCTTC. The rearranged segments are TRBV6-2 or TRBV6-3 and TRBJ1-2, with no confidently assigned D gene. Inclusive of the bounding cysteine and phenylalanine, the CDR3 is 12 residues long. CDR3 DNA only is kept here, 36 bases in frame from base 1. The V end loses 6 bases and the J end loses 7 bases, and a stretch of 12 bases separates them. Reading the germline V gene gives CDR1 MNHEY and CDR2 SVGEGT.